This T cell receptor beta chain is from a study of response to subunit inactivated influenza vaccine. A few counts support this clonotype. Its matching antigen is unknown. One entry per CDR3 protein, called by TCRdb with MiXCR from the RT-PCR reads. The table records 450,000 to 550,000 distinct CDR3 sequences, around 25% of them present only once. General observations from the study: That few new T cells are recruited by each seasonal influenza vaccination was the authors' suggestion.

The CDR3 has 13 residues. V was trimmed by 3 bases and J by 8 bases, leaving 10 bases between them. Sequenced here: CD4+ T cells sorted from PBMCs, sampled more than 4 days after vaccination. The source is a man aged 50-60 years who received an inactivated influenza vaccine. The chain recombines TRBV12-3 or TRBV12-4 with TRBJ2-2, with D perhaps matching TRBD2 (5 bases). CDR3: CASSFWRKGELFF. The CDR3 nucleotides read TGTGCCAGCAGTTTTTGGAGGAAAGGGGAGCTGTTTTTT.